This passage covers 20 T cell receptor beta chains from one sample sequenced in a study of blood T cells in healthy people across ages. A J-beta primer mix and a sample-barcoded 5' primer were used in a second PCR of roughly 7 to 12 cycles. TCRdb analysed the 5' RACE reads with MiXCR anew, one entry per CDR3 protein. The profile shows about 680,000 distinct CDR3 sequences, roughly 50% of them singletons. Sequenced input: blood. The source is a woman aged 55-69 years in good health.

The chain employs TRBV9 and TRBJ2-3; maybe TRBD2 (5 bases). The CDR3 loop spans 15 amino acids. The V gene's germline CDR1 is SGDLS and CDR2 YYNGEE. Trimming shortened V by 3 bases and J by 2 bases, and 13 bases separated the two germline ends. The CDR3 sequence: CASSALMEATDTQYF. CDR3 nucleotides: TGTGCCAGCAGCGCGTTAATGGAGGCCACAGATACGCAGTATTTT.

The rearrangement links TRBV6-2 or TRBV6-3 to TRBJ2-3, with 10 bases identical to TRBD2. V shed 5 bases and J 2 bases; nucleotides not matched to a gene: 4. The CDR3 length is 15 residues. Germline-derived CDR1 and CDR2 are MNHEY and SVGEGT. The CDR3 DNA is TGTGCCAGCAGTCTAGCGGGGGTAGCCACAGATACGCAGTATTTT. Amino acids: CASSLAGVATDTQYF.

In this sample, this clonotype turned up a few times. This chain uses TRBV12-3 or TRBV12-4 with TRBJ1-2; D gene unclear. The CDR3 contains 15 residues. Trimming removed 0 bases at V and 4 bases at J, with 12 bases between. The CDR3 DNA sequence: TGTGCCAGCAGTTTAGCGCCTTCAGCTTTCTATGGCTACACCTTC. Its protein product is CASSLAPSAFYGYTF.

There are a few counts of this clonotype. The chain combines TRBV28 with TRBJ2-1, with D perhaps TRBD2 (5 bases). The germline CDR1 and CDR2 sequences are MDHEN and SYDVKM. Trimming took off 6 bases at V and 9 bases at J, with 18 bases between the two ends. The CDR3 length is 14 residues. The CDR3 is CASRRTLAQSEQFF. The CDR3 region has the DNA TGTGCCAGCAGGAGAACTCTAGCTCAGAGTGAGCAGTTCTTC. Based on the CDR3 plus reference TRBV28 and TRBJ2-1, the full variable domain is DVKVTQSSRYLVKRTGEKVFLECVQDMDHENMFWYRQDPGLGLRLIYFSYDVKMKEKGDIPEGYSVSREKKERFSLILESASTNQTSMYLCASRRTLAQSEQFFGPGTRLTVL.

The chain's CDR3 is CATWTVNEQFF. The CDR3 DNA sequence: TGTGCCACCTGGACTGTTAATGAGCAGTTCTTC. The V call is TRBV28, the J call TRBJ2-1, with D possibly TRBD2 on 5 matching bases. V lost 10 bases, J lost 7 bases, and 11 bases lay in between. CDR1 MDHEN and CDR2 SYDVKM come from the germline V gene. CDR3 length equals 11 residues.

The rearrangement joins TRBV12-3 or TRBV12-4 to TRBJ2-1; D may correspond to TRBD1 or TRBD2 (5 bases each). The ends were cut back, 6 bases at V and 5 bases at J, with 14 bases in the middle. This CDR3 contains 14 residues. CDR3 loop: CASSGDRHHNEQFF. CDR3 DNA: TGTGCCAGCAGCGGGGACCGTCACCACAATGAGCAGTTCTTC.

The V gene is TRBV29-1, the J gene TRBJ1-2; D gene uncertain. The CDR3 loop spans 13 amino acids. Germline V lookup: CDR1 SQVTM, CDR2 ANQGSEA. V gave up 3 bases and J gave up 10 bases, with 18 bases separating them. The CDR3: CSVDPDRPTDYTF. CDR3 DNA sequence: TGCAGCGTTGACCCCGATCGACCTACTGACTACACCTTC.

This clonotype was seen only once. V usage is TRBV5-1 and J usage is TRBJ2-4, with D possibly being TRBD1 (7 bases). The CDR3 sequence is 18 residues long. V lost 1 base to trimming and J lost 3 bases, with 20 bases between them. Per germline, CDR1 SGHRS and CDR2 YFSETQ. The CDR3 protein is CASSLRRGGGLGKNIQYF. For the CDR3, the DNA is TGCGCCAGCAGCTTGAGGCGCGGAGGGGGCTTAGGCAAAAACATTCAGTACTTC.

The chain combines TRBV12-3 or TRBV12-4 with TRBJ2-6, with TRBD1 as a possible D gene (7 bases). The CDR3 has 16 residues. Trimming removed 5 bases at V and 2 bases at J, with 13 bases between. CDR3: CASSAEGTAGANVLTF. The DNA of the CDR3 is TGTGCCAGCAGTGCGGAGGGGACAGCTGGGGCCAACGTCCTGACTTTC.

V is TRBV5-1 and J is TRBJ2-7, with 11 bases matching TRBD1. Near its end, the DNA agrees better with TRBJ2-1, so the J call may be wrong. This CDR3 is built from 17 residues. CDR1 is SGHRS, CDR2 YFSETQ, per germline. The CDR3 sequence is CASSLESGTGGPHEQFF. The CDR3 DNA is TGCGCCAGCAGCTTGGAATCCGGGACAGGGGGTCCCCATGAGCAGTTCTTC.

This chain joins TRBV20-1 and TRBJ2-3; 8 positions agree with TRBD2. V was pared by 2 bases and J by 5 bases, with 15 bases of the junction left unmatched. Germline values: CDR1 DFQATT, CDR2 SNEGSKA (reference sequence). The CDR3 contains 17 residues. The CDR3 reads CSARSSFGDGGVDTQYF. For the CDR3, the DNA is TGCAGTGCTAGATCGAGTTTTGGGGACGGGGGGGTAGATACGCAGTATTTT.

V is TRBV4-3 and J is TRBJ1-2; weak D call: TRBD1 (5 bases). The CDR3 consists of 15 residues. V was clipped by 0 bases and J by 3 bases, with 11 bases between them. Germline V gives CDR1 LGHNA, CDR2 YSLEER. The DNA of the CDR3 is TGCGCCAGCAGCCAAGATTGGCAGGGACACTATGGCTACACCTTC. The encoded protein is CASSQDWQGHYGYTF.

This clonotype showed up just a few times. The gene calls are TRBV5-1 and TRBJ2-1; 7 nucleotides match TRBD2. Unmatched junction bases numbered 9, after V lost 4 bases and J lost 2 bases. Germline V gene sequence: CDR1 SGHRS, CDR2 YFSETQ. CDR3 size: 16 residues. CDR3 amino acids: CASSRGGSGPYNEQFF. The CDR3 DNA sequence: TGCGCCAGCAGCCGAGGCGGGAGCGGACCCTACAATGAGCAGTTCTTC.

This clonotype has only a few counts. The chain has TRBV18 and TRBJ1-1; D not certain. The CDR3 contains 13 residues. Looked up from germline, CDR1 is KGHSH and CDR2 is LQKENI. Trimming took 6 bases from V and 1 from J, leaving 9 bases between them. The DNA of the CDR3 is TGTGCCAGCTCTCCTAGACGGAACACTGAAGCTTTCTTT. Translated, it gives CASSPRRNTEAFF.

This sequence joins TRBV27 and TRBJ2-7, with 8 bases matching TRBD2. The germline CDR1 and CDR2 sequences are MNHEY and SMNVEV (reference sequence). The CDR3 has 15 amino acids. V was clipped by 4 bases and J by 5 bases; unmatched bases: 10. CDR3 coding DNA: TGTGCCAGCAGTTCAGGGACTAGGCTGGGAAACGAGCAGTACTTC. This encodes CASSSGTRLGNEQYF.

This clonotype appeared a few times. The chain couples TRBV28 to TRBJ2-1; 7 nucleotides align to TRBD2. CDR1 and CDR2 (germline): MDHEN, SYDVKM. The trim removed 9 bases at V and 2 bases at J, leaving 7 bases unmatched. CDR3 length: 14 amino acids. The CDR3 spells CASASGMTYNEQFF. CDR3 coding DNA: TGTGCCAGTGCGAGCGGGATGACCTACAATGAGCAGTTCTTC.

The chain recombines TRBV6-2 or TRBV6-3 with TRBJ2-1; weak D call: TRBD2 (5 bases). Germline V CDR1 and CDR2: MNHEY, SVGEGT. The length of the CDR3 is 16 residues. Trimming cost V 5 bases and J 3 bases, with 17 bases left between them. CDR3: CASSRRRSTSYNEQFF. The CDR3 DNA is TGTGCCAGCAGTCGCCGACGATCAACTAGCTACAATGAGCAGTTCTTC.

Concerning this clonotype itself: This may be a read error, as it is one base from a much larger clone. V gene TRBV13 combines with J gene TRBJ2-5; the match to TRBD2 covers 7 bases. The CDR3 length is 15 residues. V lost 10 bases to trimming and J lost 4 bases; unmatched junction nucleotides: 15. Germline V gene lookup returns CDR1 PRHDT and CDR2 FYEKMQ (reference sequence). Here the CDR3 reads CANSRREYNRETQYF. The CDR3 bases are TGTGCCAACAGTCGGCGGGAGTATAATAGAGAGACCCAGTACTTC.

CDR3 nucleotide sequence: TGCAGTGCGCCGACTAGCGGGAGAGGAAACAATGAGCAGTTCTTC. Amino acids: CSAPTSGRGNNEQFF. This chain uses TRBV20-1 with TRBJ2-1; 12 bases agree with TRBD2. Germline lookup yields CDR1 DFQATT and CDR2 SNEGSKA (reference sequence). After removal of 6 bases from V and 5 bases from J, the junction contained 8 bases not matched to a gene. This CDR3 contains 15 residues.

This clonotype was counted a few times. CDR3 residues: CASSGPGTGVFEQYF. CDR3 DNA: TGTGCCAGCAGTGGTCCTGGGACAGGGGTTTTCGAGCAGTACTTC. J is TRBJ2-7 and V is TRBV25-1, with 10 bases aligning to TRBD1. Germline CDR1 MGHDK, CDR2 SYGVNS. The CDR3 consists of 15 residues. V shed 4 bases, J shed 6 bases, and the junction held 9 bases outside the gene matches.